One and the same sample provided the 24 T cell receptor beta chains below, sequenced in a study of T cells in Graves' hyperthyroidism and ophthalmopathy. The investigators amplified TCR beta CDR3 regions from RNA transcripts. During a first-round RT-PCR of the TCR CDR3, the HTBI primer set was used. One entry per CDR3 protein, called by TCRdb with MiXCR from the multiplex PCR reads. Of approximately 210,000 distinct CDR3 sequences listed, 17% are singletons. The sequenced material came from blood. The receptors were gathered from a man aged 50-59 years with Graves' hyperthyroidism.

This sequence joins TRBV4-1 and TRBJ2-7, with 10 bases lining up with TRBD2. V lost 0 bases and J lost 2; bases outside the gene matches: 4. This CDR3 spans 16 amino acids. The germline V gene has CDR1 MGHRA and CDR2 YSYEKL. This CDR3 is CASSQDASGSTYEQYF. The CDR3 DNA is TGCGCCAGCAGCCAAGATGCTAGCGGGAGTACCTACGAGCAGTACTTC.

This clonotype has a handful of counts. This chain connects TRBV5-1 to TRBJ1-4; no firm D call. The CDR3 has 12 residues. Trimming cost V 2 bases and J 8 bases, with 7 bases left between them. The germline V gene has CDR1 SGHRS and CDR2 YFSETQ. CDR3 sequence (DNA): TGCGCCAGCAGCTTCGATACGGAAAAACTGTTTTTT. Encoded protein: CASSFDTEKLFF.

This clonotype was found a few times. This chain uses TRBV6-2 or TRBV6-3 with TRBJ2-2; 9 nucleotides line up with TRBD2. Germline CDR1 and CDR2: MNHEY and SVGEGT. The CDR3 has 16 residues. The V segment lost 5 bases and the J segment 2 bases; nucleotides outside the gene matches: 6. CDR3 DNA: TGTGCCAGCAGTGCGCAGACTAGCGGAAACACCGGGGAGCTGTTTTTT. Its translation is CASSAQTSGNTGELFF.

This clonotype was observed many times. V is TRBV28 and J is TRBJ1-2; TRBD1 aligns across 8 bases. The length of the CDR3 is 15 residues. The germline CDR1 and CDR2 sequences are MDHEN and SYDVKM. V lost 9 bases, J lost 3 bases, and 12 bases stayed unmatched. The CDR3 spells CASVTGDAVDYGYTF. The CDR3 bases are TGTGCCAGTGTGACAGGGGACGCGGTGGACTATGGCTACACCTTC.

This clonotype has a count of ten or more. This chain uses TRBV20-1 with TRBJ2-3; TRBD2 aligns across 11 bases. CDR1 is DFQATT and CDR2 is SNEGSKA in the germline V gene (reference sequence). The CDR3 consists of 16 residues. V lost 5 bases, J lost 5 bases, and 12 bases stayed unmatched. Here the CDR3 reads CSASIHIAGGIDTQYF. The CDR3 bases are TGCAGTGCTTCGATACACATAGCGGGAGGGATAGATACGCAGTATTTT.

The CDR3 DNA follows: TGTGCCAGCAGTGCTCCCCGGGATGGAAACACCATATATTTT. It yields the protein CASSAPRDGNTIYF. The chain carries TRBV25-1 and TRBJ1-3; D unclear. The V and J ends lost 4 bases and 3 bases respectively, with 10 bases between them. The CDR3 covers 14 residues. Germline loops: CDR1 MGHDK, CDR2 SYGVNS.

At least ten counts were recorded for this clonotype. V gene TRBV12-3 or TRBV12-4 combines with J gene TRBJ2-1; the D gene is possibly TRBD2 (6 bases). The V and J ends lost 0 bases and 3 bases respectively, with 12 bases between them. The CDR3 spans 16 residues. CDR3 in DNA: TGTGCCAGCAGTTTAGCCCTGCGGGGCCTCTACAATGAGCAGTTCTTC. This sequence encodes CASSLALRGLYNEQFF.

The chain uses TRBV5-1 and TRBJ2-1; 15 positions match TRBD2. The CDR3 length is 18 residues. J lost 5 bases, V lost 4 bases, and 10 bases had no gene match. In germline, CDR1 is SGHRS, CDR2 YFSETQ. The CDR3 here is CASSIGLAGGSGHNEQFF. CDR3 coding DNA: TGCGCCAGCAGCATCGGACTAGCGGGAGGGTCGGGACACAATGAGCAGTTCTTC.

This clonotype occurred many times. The rearrangement joins TRBV18 to TRBJ2-5, with D uncertain. Germline loops: CDR1 KGHSH, CDR2 LQKENI. The CDR3 loop spans 16 amino acids. The V gene lost 3 bases and the J gene lost 2 bases, with 16 bases spanning the gap. The CDR3 reads CASSPSTGPLQETQYF. Here the CDR3 DNA reads TGTGCCAGCTCACCGTCCACGGGCCCCCTACAAGAGACCCAGTACTTC.

The sample holds many counts of this clonotype. CDR3 in amino acids: CASSYVAGYEQYF. In nucleotides, the CDR3 is TGTGCCAGCAGCTACGTAGCGGGATACGAGCAGTACTTC. The rearrangement uses TRBV7-2 and TRBJ2-7; the match to TRBD2 covers 8 bases. The CDR3 consists of 13 residues. CDR1 and CDR2 from the germline V gene are SGHTA and FQGNSA. V gave up 4 bases and J gave up 4 bases; unmatched junction bases: 3.

V and J are TRBV29-1 and TRBJ2-1; 10 bases line up with TRBD2. Per germline, CDR1 SQVTM and CDR2 ANQGSEA. V trimming: 6 bases; J trimming: 3 bases; junction bases outside the gene matches: 5. The CDR3 is made up of 14 amino acids. The CDR3 reads CSVASGRVYNEQFF. The DNA of the CDR3 is TGCAGCGTCGCTAGCGGGAGAGTCTACAATGAGCAGTTCTTC.

This clonotype was seen repeatedly, ten times or more. The chain recombines TRBV11-3 with TRBJ2-1; tentatively, D is TRBD2 (5 bases). Trimming took off 4 bases at V and 1 base at J, with 17 bases between the two ends. The CDR3 covers 17 residues. CDR1 SGHNT and CDR2 YENEEA come from the germline V gene. The CDR3 sequence: CASSSRDEGESYNEQFF. The CDR3 DNA follows: TGTGCCAGCAGCTCCCGTGATGAGGGAGAATCCTACAATGAGCAGTTCTTC.

The chain has TRBV12-3 or TRBV12-4 and TRBJ2-3, with TRBD2 matching over 10 bases. CDR3 size: 15 residues. The ends lost 3 bases at V and 7 bases at J; junction bases unmatched: 7. CDR3: CASSLKAGGPNTQYF. CDR3 DNA: TGTGCCAGCAGTTTGAAAGCGGGGGGGCCGAATACGCAGTATTTT.

Ten or more counts support this clonotype. The chain couples TRBV28 to TRBJ2-7, with D possibly being TRBD2 (5 bases). V lost 2 bases to trimming and J lost 3 bases, with 11 bases between them. This CDR3 has 14 residues. Germline values: CDR1 MDHEN, CDR2 SYDVKM. CDR3 in amino acids: CASSLGVRDYEQYF. DNA for the CDR3: TGTGCCAGCAGTTTAGGGGTCCGGGACTACGAGCAGTACTTC. Variable domain in full (rest from reference TRBV28 and TRBJ2-7): DVKVTQSSRYLVKRTGEKVFLECVQDMDHENMFWYRQDPGLGLRLIYFSYDVKMKEKGDIPEGYSVSREKKERFSLILESASTNQTSMYLCASSLGVRDYEQYFGPGTRLTVT.

The V gene is TRBV7-9, the J gene TRBJ1-2, with D possibly TRBD1 on 5 matching bases. This CDR3 has 13 amino acids. Trimming took 1 base from V and 9 from J, leaving 12 bases between them. In germline, CDR1 is SEHNR, CDR2 FQNEAQ (reference sequence). CDR3 bases: TGTGCCAGCAGCTTAGGCAGGGAATTGAGCTACACCTTC. Amino acid sequence: CASSLGRELSYTF. Full variable domain (remainder filled in from reference TRBV7-9 and TRBJ1-2): DTGVSQNPRHKITKRGQNVTFRCDPISEHNRLYWYRQTLGQGPEFLTYFQNEAQLEKSRLLSDRFSAERPKGSFSTLEIQRTEQGDSAMYLCASSLGRELSYTFGSGTRLTVV.

The rearrangement links TRBV3-1 to TRBJ2-5; 9 positions match TRBD1. V was clipped by 4 bases and J by 3 bases; unmatched bases: 12. Germline CDR1 LGHDT, CDR2 YNNKEL (reference sequence). The CDR3 runs 17 residues. Here the CDR3 DNA reads TGTGCCAGCAGCCCCCACCGGGACAGGGAGTATGAAGAGACCCAGTACTTC. As protein: CASSPHRDREYEETQYF.

V and J are TRBV7-8 and TRBJ2-7; no clear D. CDR1 is SGHVS, CDR2 FQNEAQ, per germline. V dropped 2 bases and J dropped 5 bases, with 10 bases sitting between them. The CDR3 spans 13 residues. The DNA for the CDR3 is TGTGCCAGCAGCTTAAGTCTTGTCAACGAGCAGTACTTC. This sequence encodes CASSLSLVNEQYF. The full variable domain, with the rest looked up from reference TRBV7-8 and TRBJ2-7, is GAGVSQSPRYKVAKRGQDVALRCDPISGHVSLFWYQQALGQGPEFLTYFQNEAQLDKSGLPSDRFFAERPEGSVSTLKIQRTQQEDSAVYLCASSLSLVNEQYFGPGTRLTVT.

The rearrangement joins TRBV7-9 to TRBJ2-3, with unresolved D. Germline CDR1 SEHNR, CDR2 FQNEAQ (reference sequence). This CDR3 contains 13 residues. Between the trimmed V and J ends, which lost 5 bases and 4 bases, there was a span of 10 bases. CDR3 in DNA: TGTGCCAGCAGCCCAAAGCACCCAGATACGCAGTATTTT. Its protein is CASSPKHPDTQYF.

This clonotype was observed many times. J is TRBJ1-5 and V is TRBV20-1; D gene unclear. Trimming removed 5 bases at V and 6 bases at J, with 11 bases between. There are 12 residues in the CDR3. Germline V gene lookup returns CDR1 DFQATT and CDR2 SNEGSKA (reference sequence). The DNA of the CDR3 is TGCAGTGCTCCACCGGCCGGTCAGCCCCAGCATTTT. Protein sequence: CSAPPAGQPQHF.

This clonotype showed up many times. The rearrangement uses TRBV2 and TRBJ1-5; 10 bases fit TRBD1. This CDR3 region has 15 residues. Germline CDR1 and CDR2: SNHLY and FYNNEI. With 10 bases clipped from V and 6 bases from J, the junction kept 12 bases outside the gene matches. CDR3 protein: CATTPWTGGGQPQHF. CDR3 sequence (DNA): TGTGCCACCACACCATGGACAGGGGGTGGTCAGCCCCAGCATTTT.

V gene TRBV6-1 combines with J gene TRBJ1-4; D might be TRBD1 (5 bases). The CDR3 covers 14 residues. Trimming cost V 7 bases and J 5 bases, with 14 bases left between them. Per germline, CDR1 MNHNS and CDR2 SASEGT. The DNA of the CDR3 is TGTGCCAGCAAGCCGGGATGGGGGAATGAAAAACTGTTTTTT. This encodes CASKPGWGNEKLFF.

This clonotype was detected a few times. V gene TRBV30 combines with J gene TRBJ1-5; 10 bases line up with TRBD1. Germline loops: CDR1 GTSNPN, CDR2 SVGIG (reference sequence). Trimming removed 3 bases from V and 5 bases from J; junction bases left unmatched: 1. This CDR3 has 13 amino acids. This CDR3 reads CAWSGQGDQPQHF. CDR3 DNA: TGTGCCTGGAGCGGACAGGGGGATCAGCCCCAGCATTTT.

This clonotype was counted at least ten times. The chain recombines TRBV7-8 with TRBJ2-1; 10 bases align to TRBD2. Trimming at V came to 0 bases and at J to 3 bases, leaving 5 bases not matched to a gene. The germline CDR1 and CDR2 sequences are SGHVS and FQNEAQ. The CDR3 extends over 17 amino acids. The CDR3 region has the DNA TGTGCCAGCAGCTTAGCCCCCGGACTAGCGGACTACAATGAGCAGTTCTTC. As protein: CASSLAPGLADYNEQFF.

This clonotype has ten or more counts. The V and J genes are TRBV3-1 and TRBJ1-2, with 8 bases fitting TRBD1. V lost 1 base to trimming and J lost 7 bases; unmatched junction nucleotides: 2. The CDR3 has 13 amino acids. The germline V gene has CDR1 LGHDT and CDR2 YNNKEL (reference sequence). In nucleotides, the CDR3 is TGTGCCAGCAGCCAAGGGACAGGGTTTGGCTACACCTTC. Residues: CASSQGTGFGYTF.